This record concerns one T cell receptor (beta chain) sequence. Its specificity is not known. This record belongs to a study of identical twins. Broader study findings: In cord blood, abundant beta clonotypes had fewer insertions; memory showed no trend. Model-predicted out-of-frame TCR alpha sharing fell below observed values in monozygotic twins.

The V end lost 5 bases, the J end lost 5 bases, and 21 bases lay between the germline ends. This CDR3 spans 16 amino acids. Germline-derived CDR1 and CDR2 are MDHEN and SYDVKM. A universal primer site arose from template switching, and cDNA bore unique molecular identifiers. TCRdb recomputed calls from the 5' RACE reads with MiXCR, one row per CDR3 protein. In the table there are nearly 900,000 distinct CDR3 sequences, approximately 13% of which are singletons. The same sample was also used in a study of yellow fever vaccine responses in identical twins.

The clonotype was recovered from a woman under 30 in good health. The source material was PBMCs. This chain connects TRBV28 to TRBJ2-5; tentative D call: TRBD2 (5 bases). The CDR3 sequence: CASSEAFEAERETQYF. For the CDR3, the DNA is TGTGCCAGCAGTGAGGCTTTTGAGGCGGAGCGGGAGACCCAGTACTTC.